This T cell receptor beta chain emerged from a study of T cells in Graves' hyperthyroidism and ophthalmopathy. In the study overall: Once the initial diagnosis was made, peripheral blood was obtained before any treatment. General observations from the study: The model identified upcoming ophthalmopathy a median approximately 6.5 months ahead of onset.

Turning to this clonotype: Its specificity is unknown.

Disease lasting under 3 months, a NOSPECS grade of at least 4, and a Clinical Activity Score of at least 3 were features of the ophthalmopathy patients. This sample holds PBMCs from approximately 9 ml fresh peripheral blood. Amplification yielded TCR beta CDR3 regions, with RNA transcripts as the source. TCR CDR3 regions were first amplified by RT-PCR with HTBI primers. TCRdb called the multiplex PCR reads again in MiXCR, with one record for every CDR3 protein. The data show 250,000 to 400,000 distinct CDR3 sequences, with around 13% seen just once and approximately 35% held by the top ten. CDR3 length: 15 residues. From germline, CDR1 is LGHDT and CDR2 YNNKEL (reference sequence). V lost 2 bases to trimming and J lost 5 bases, with 16 bases between them.

Sequencing input: blood. This chain uses TRBV3-1 with TRBJ2-7; a weak D match, TRBD1 (6 bases). The clonotype originates from a woman between 35 and 50 years old with Graves' ophthalmopathy. The CDR3 reads CASSQLPGTPNEQYF. In DNA form, the CDR3 reads TGTGCCAGCAGCCAACTTCCCGGGACACCAAACGAGCAGTACTTC.